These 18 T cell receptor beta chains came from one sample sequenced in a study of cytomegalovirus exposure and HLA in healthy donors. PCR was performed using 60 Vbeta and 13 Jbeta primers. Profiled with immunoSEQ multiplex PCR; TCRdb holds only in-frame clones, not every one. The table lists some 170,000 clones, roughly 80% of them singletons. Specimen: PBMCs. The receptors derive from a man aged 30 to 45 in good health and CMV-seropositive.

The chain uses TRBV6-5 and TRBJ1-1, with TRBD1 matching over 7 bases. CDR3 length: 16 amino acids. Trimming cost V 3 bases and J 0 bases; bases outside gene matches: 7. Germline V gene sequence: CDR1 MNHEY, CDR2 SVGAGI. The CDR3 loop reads CASSYVQGIMNTEAFF. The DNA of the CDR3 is TGTGCCAGCAGTTATGTACAGGGGATTATGAACACTGAAGCTTTCTTT.

The CDR3: CASSRETGSTEAFF. For the CDR3, the DNA is TGTGCCAGCAGCCGAGAAACAGGGTCCACTGAAGCTTTCTTT. The rearrangement uses TRBV27 and TRBJ1-1, with D possibly matching TRBD1 (6 bases). This CDR3 spans 14 amino acids. Trimming pared 6 bases from V and 4 bases from J, leaving 15 bases between. Germline CDR1 MNHEY, CDR2 SMNVEV (reference sequence).

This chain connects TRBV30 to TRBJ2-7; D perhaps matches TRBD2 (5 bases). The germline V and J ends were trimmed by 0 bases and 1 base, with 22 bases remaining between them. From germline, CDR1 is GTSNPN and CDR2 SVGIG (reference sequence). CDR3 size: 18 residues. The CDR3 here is CAWSVLVARPGESYEQYF. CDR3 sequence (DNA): TGTGCCTGGAGTGTACTAGTGGCGCGCCCAGGCGAATCCTACGAGCAGTACTTC.

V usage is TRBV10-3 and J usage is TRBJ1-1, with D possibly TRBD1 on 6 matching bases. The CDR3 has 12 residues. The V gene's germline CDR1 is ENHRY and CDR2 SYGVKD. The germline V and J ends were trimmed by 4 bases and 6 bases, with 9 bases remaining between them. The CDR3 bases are TGTGCCATCAGTGGGGACATTTCTGAAGCTTTCTTT. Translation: CAISGDISEAFF.

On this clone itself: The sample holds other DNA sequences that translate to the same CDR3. Here the CDR3 DNA reads TGTGCCAGCAGCTTAGTAGGGGCGAATCAGCCCCAGCATTTT. As protein: CASSLVGANQPQHF. The chain employs TRBV7-2 and TRBJ1-5, with D possibly matching TRBD1 (5 bases). Trimming removed 1 base at V and 4 bases at J, with 8 bases between. Germline V gene data show CDR1 as SGHTA and CDR2 as FQGNSA. The CDR3 has 14 amino acids. Drawing the rest from reference TRBV7-2 and TRBJ1-5, the complete variable domain is GAGVSQSPSNKVTEKGKDVELRCDPISGHTALYWYRQSLGQGLEFLIYFQGNSAPDKSGLPSDRFSAERTGGSVSTLTIQRTQQEDSAVYLCASSLVGANQPQHFGDGTRLSIL.

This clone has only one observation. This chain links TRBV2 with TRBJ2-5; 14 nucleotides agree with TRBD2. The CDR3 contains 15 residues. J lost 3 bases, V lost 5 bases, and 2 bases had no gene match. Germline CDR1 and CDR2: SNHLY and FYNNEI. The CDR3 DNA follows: TGTGCCAGCAGTTTGACTAGCGGGGGGGAAGAGACCCAGTACTTC. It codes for CASSLTSGGEETQYF.

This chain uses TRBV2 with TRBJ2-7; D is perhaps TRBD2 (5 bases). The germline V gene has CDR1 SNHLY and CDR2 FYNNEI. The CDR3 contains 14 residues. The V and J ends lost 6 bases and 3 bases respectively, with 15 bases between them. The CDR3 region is CASREELVDYEQYF. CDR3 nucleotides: TGTGCCAGCAGGGAGGAACTCGTGGACTACGAGCAGTACTTC.

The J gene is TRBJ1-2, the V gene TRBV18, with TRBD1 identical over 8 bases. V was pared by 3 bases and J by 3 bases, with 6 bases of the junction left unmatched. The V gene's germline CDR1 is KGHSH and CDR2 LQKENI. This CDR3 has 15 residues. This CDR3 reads CASSPLGQGHYGYTF. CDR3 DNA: TGTGCCAGCTCACCCCTCGGACAGGGACACTATGGCTACACCTTC. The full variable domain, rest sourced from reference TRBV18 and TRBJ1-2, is NAGVMQNPRHLVRRRGQEARLRCSPMKGHSHVYWYRQLPEEGLKFMVYLQKENIIDESGMPKERFSAEFPKEGPSILRIQQVVRGDSAAYFCASSPLGQGHYGYTFGSGTRLTVV.

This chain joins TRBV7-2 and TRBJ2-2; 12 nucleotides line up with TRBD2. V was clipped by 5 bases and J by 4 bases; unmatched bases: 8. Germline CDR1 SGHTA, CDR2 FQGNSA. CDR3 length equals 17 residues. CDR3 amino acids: CASSPTRTSGVTGELFF. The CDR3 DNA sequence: TGTGCCAGCAGCCCCACTAGGACTAGCGGGGTCACCGGGGAGCTGTTTTTT. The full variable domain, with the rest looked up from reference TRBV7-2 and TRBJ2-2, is GAGVSQSPSNKVTEKGKDVELRCDPISGHTALYWYRQSLGQGLEFLIYFQGNSAPDKSGLPSDRFSAERTGGSVSTLTIQRTQQEDSAVYLCASSPTRTSGVTGELFFGEGSRLTVL.

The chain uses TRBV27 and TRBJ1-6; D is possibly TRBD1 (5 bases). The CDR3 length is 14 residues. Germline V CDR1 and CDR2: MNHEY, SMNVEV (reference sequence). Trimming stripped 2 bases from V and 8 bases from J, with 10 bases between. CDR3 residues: CASSLRQGDSPLHF. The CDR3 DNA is TGTGCCAGCAGTTTACGGCAGGGTGATTCACCCCTCCACTTT.

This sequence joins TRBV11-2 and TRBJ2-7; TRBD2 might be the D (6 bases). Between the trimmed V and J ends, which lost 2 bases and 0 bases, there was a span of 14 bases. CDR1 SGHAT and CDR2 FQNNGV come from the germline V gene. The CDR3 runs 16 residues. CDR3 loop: CASSLWWRGDSYEQYF. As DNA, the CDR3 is TGTGCCAGCAGCTTATGGTGGCGGGGCGACTCCTACGAGCAGTACTTC.

CDR3 bases: TGTGCCAGCAGCGTAGCTCCCCCCCGGGGGAACACCGGGGAGCTGTTTTTT. Amino acids: CASSVAPPRGNTGELFF. The rearrangement links TRBV9 to TRBJ2-2; a weak D match, TRBD2 (5 bases). CDR1 is SGDLS and CDR2 is YYNGEE in the germline V gene. The V end was cut by 0 bases, the J end by 1 base, with 13 bases between. This CDR3 comprises 17 residues.

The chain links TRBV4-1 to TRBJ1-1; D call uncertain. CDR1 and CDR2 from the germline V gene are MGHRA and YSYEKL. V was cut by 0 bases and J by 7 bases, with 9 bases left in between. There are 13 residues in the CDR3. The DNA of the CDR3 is TGCGCCAGCAGCCAAGATATTAGCGGTGAAGCTTTCTTT. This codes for CASSQDISGEAFF.

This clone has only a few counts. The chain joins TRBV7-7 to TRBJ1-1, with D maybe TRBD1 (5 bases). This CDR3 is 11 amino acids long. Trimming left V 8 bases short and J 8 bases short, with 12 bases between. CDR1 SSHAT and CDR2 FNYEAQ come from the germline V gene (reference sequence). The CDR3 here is CASGAGREAFF. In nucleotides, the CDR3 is TGTGCCAGCGGGGCTGGCCGCGAAGCTTTCTTT.

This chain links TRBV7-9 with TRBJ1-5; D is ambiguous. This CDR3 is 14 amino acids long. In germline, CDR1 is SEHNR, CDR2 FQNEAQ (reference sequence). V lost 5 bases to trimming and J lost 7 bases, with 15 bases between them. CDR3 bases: TGTGCCAGCAGCCCAAACGTTGAGGGACAGCCCCAGCATTTT. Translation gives CASSPNVEGQPQHF.

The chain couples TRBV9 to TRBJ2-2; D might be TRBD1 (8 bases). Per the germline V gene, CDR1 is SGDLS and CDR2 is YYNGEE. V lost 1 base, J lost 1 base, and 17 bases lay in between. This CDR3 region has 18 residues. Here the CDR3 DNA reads TGTGCCAGCAGCGTAACAGGGGGGGGCGGGGGGAACACCGGGGAGCTGTTTTTT. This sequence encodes CASSVTGGGGGNTGELFF.

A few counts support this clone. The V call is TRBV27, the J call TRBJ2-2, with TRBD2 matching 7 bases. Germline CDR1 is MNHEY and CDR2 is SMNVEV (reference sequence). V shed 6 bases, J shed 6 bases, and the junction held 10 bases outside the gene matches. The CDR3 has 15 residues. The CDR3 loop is CASSPGRAGAGELFF. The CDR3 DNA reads TGTGCCAGCAGCCCGGGAAGGGCGGGGGCCGGGGAGCTGTTTTTT.

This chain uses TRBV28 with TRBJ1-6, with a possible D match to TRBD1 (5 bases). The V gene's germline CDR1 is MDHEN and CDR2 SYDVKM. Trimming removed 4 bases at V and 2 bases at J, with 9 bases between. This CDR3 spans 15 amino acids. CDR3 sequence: CASSSGVAYNSPLHF. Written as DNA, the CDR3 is TGTGCCAGCAGTTCGGGGGTGGCCTATAATTCACCCCTCCACTTT. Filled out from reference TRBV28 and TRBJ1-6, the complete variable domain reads DVKVTQSSRYLVKRTGEKVFLECVQDMDHENMFWYRQDPGLGLRLIYFSYDVKMKEKGDIPEGYSVSREKKERFSLILESASTNQTSMYLCASSSGVAYNSPLHFGNGTRLTVT.